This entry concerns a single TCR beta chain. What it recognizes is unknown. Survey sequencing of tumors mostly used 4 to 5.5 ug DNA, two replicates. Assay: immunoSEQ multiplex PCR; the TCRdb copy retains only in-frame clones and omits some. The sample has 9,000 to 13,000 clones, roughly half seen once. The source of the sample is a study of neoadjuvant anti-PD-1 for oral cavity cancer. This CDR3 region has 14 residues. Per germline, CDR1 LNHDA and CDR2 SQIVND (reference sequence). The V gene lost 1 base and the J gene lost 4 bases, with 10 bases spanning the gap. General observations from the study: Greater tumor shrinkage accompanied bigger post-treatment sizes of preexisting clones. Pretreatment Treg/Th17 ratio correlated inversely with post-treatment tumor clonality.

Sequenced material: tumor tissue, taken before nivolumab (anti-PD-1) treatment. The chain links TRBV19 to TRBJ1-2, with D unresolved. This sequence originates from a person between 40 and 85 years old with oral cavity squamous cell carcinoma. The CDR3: CASSIGEDFYGYTF. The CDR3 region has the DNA TGTGCCAGTAGTATAGGGGAGGATTTCTATGGCTACACCTTC.